Below, 18 T cell receptor beta chains from the same sample are listed, as sequenced in a study of breast tumors, draining lymph nodes, adjacent tissues. TCRdb analysed the multiplex PCR reads with MiXCR anew, one entry per CDR3 protein. The sample consists of around 250,000 distinct CDR3 sequences, under 35% of them appearing once. Axillary draining lymph nodes of breast cancer patients supplied the node samples. The sequencing input was axillary lymph node tissue. All receptors come from a female donor with breast cancer. Some clones in this sample may be carry-over from other donors' samples.

Comment on this clonotype: Possible read error: a much larger clone is one base away. The CDR3 is CASSCGTGRKHEQFF. CDR3 bases: TGTGCCAGCAGTTGCGGGACAGGGAGGAAACATGAGCAGTTCTTC. The J gene is TRBJ2-1, the V gene TRBV24-1, with 9 bases fitting TRBD1. The germline V gene encodes CDR1 KGHDR and CDR2 SFDVKD. The CDR3 runs 15 residues.

The rearrangement uses TRBV6-6 and TRBJ1-6; no reliable D call. The V gene's germline CDR1 is MNHNY and CDR2 SVGAGI (reference sequence). The CDR3 extends over 16 amino acids. The V end was cut by 6 bases, the J end by 6 bases, with 18 bases between. The CDR3 sequence is CASSLTPDGSNSPLHF. CDR3 nucleotides: TGTGCCAGCAGCCTCACCCCGGACGGTTCTAATTCACCCCTCCACTTT.

This clonotype was seen ten or more times. The chain combines TRBV20-1 with TRBJ2-1, with D unresolved. V lost 4 bases and J 5 bases, leaving 9 bases between the germline ends. There are 12 residues in the CDR3. Germline values: CDR1 DFQATT, CDR2 SNEGSKA (reference sequence). CDR3: CSAIPVDNEQFF. In nucleotides, the CDR3 is TGCAGTGCTATCCCGGTGGACAATGAGCAGTTCTTC.

A few counts support this clonotype. The chain carries TRBV20-1 and TRBJ2-3, with D perhaps matching TRBD1 or TRBD2 (7 bases each). Deletions cut 8 bases from V and 0 bases from J, with 15 bases between. The germline gives CDR1 DFQATT, CDR2 SNEGSKA (reference sequence). CDR3 size: 14 residues. The chain's CDR3 is CSPWGGQSTDTQYF. Here the CDR3 DNA reads TGCAGTCCCTGGGGGGGACAGAGCACAGATACGCAGTATTTT.

This clonotype was seen many times. The chain is built from TRBV5-6 and TRBJ2-1; either TRBD1 or TRBD2 may supply D (5 bases each). Germline assignment: CDR1 SGHDT and CDR2 YYEEEE. V lost 0 bases, J lost 9 bases, and 10 bases lay in between. The CDR3 has 13 residues. CDR3 region: CASSLGPGREQFF. In DNA form, the CDR3 reads TGTGCCAGCAGCTTGGGACCGGGACGTGAGCAGTTCTTC.

This clonotype was counted a few times. The V call is TRBV6-5, the J call TRBJ1-5, with a weak D call TRBD1 (5 bases). The CDR3 length is 13 residues. Germline V lookup: CDR1 MNHEY, CDR2 SVGAGI. Trimming cost V 5 bases and J 4 bases, with 9 bases left between them. CDR3 nucleotides: TGTGCCAGCAGTCACGAGGGGAATCAGCCCCAGCATTTT. It translates to CASSHEGNQPQHF.

This clonotype was observed a few times. The chain uses TRBV7-7 and TRBJ2-5; TRBD1 matches 8 bases. The CDR3 spans 16 residues. Germline lookup yields CDR1 SSHAT and CDR2 FNYEAQ (reference sequence). V was pared by 11 bases and J by 1 base, with 15 bases of the junction left unmatched. The CDR3 spells CAATVSTGAFQETQYF. CDR3 in DNA: TGTGCCGCGACGGTATCGACAGGGGCTTTCCAAGAGACCCAGTACTTC.

The chain joins TRBV14 to TRBJ2-5; either TRBD1 or TRBD2 may fit D (7 bases each). The length of the CDR3 is 19 residues. Germline lookup yields CDR1 SGHDN and CDR2 FVKESK. V shed 0 bases and J shed 5 bases, with 25 bases lying between them. The CDR3: CASSQEGAGGGPMEETQYF. CDR3 DNA: TGTGCCAGCAGCCAAGAGGGCGCAGGGGGAGGGCCGATGGAGGAGACCCAGTACTTC. The variable domain in full, with the rest retrieved from reference TRBV14 and TRBJ2-5, is EAGVTQFPSHSVIEKGQTVTLRCDPISGHDNLYWYRRVMGKEIKFLLHFVKESKQDESGMPNNRFLAERTGGTYSTLKVQPAELEDSGVYFCASSQEGAGGGPMEETQYFGPGTRLLVL.

This clonotype was seen ten or more times. The chain uses TRBV6-5 and TRBJ2-7; no firm D call. V was cut by 6 bases and J by 7 bases, with 16 bases left in between. This CDR3 has 13 amino acids. Germline lookup yields CDR1 MNHEY and CDR2 SVGAGI. The CDR3 loop is CASSQNELWEQYF. DNA of the CDR3: TGTGCCAGCAGCCAAAACGAACTTTGGGAGCAGTACTTC.

The chain employs TRBV2 and TRBJ1-2; a weak D match, TRBD1 (6 bases). Trimming cost V 10 bases and J 0 bases, with 9 bases left between them. The germline CDR1 and CDR2 sequences are SNHLY and FYNNEI. The CDR3 spans 12 residues. CDR3 bases: TGTGCCACAGGGGATCCTAACTATGGCTACACCTTC. Translated: CATGDPNYGYTF.

In this sample, this clonotype turned up many times. V gene TRBV12-3 or TRBV12-4 combines with J gene TRBJ2-7; 15 nucleotides agree with TRBD2. This CDR3 has 21 amino acids. J gave up 1 base and V 3 bases, and 16 bases lay outside the gene matches. CDR3 in amino acids: CASSFWGTGTSGRLQSYEQYF. CDR3 coding DNA: TGTGCCAGCAGTTTCTGGGGGACCGGGACTAGCGGGAGGCTCCAATCCTACGAGCAGTACTTC.

This clonotype was detected only a few times. The rearrangement links TRBV27 to TRBJ2-7; perhaps TRBD2 as D (6 bases). This CDR3 is 14 amino acids long. Trimming shortened V by 6 bases and J by 8 bases, and 20 bases separated the two germline ends. The germline gives CDR1 MNHEY, CDR2 SMNVEV (reference sequence). In nucleotides, the CDR3 is TGTGCCAGCAGAAACGGGGGACTTGTGGGGCAGCAGTACTTC. Translating gives CASRNGGLVGQQYF.

With regard to this clonotype: No conserved phenylalanine or tryptophan is present at the end of the CDR3, so a read error is the likely explanation. The limits of the CDR3 on the DNA are not certain, so only TCRdb's listed CDR3 is given. The chain has TRBV5-1 and TRBJ2-2. Germline CDR1 is SGHRS and CDR2 is YFSETQ. The CDR3 has 8 amino acids, counting both end residues. CDR3 residues: CASSAVFS.

This clonotype ranks as medium-sized. This chain connects TRBV20-1 to TRBJ1-6; the match to TRBD1 covers 8 bases. Germline CDR1 is DFQATT and CDR2 is SNEGSKA (reference sequence). The CDR3 runs 14 residues. V gave up 3 bases and J gave up 6 bases; unmatched junction bases: 4. The CDR3 here is CSARRTGRNSPLHF. The CDR3 DNA reads as TGCAGTGCTAGGCGGACAGGGCGTAATTCACCCCTCCACTTT.

V and J are TRBV11-2 and TRBJ1-3; a possible D gene is TRBD1 (5 bases). CDR3 length: 16 residues. With 1 base removed from V and 8 bases from J, the gap between germline ends came to 18 bases. Germline CDR1 SGHAT, CDR2 FQNNGV. This CDR3 reads CASSLAEGVYGYTIYF. CDR3 in DNA: TGTGCCAGCAGCTTAGCAGAAGGGGTCTATGGCTACACCATATATTTT.

This clonotype was recorded at least ten times. The chain employs TRBV19 and TRBJ1-2; 7 nucleotides agree with TRBD1. The CDR3 has 15 residues. Germline assignment: CDR1 LNHDA and CDR2 SQIVND (reference sequence). J gave up 1 base and V 3 bases, and 5 bases lay outside the gene matches. CDR3 nucleotides: TGTGCCAGTAGTATTATGGGGGACAGTAACTATGGCTACACCTTC. Amino acids: CASSIMGDSNYGYTF.

The chain uses TRBV10-3 and TRBJ2-6; D is perhaps TRBD1 (7 bases). The germline CDR1 and CDR2 sequences are ENHRY and SYGVKD. Trimming removed 2 bases from V and 2 bases from J, with 13 bases in between. The CDR3 consists of 17 residues. In DNA, the CDR3 is TGTGCCATCAGTGAGCCGGGACAGCGGGCTGGGGCCAACGTCCTGACTTTC. Protein: CAISEPGQRAGANVLTF.

This clonotype appeared many times. The chain combines TRBV6-5 with TRBJ1-5, with D possibly TRBD1 on 6 matching bases. The V gene's germline CDR1 is MNHEY and CDR2 SVGAGI. Between the trimmed V and J ends, which lost 5 bases and 1 base, there was a span of 18 bases. The CDR3 is made up of 17 amino acids. The CDR3 loop reads CASSEEGVHLSNQPQHF. As DNA, the CDR3 is TGTGCCAGCAGTGAAGAGGGGGTTCACCTAAGCAATCAGCCCCAGCATTTT.